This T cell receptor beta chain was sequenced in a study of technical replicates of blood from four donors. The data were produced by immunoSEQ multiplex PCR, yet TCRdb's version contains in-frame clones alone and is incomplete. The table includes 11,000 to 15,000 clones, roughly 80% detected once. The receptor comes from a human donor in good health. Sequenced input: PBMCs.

The CDR3 reads CASSIQSGSGTDTQYF. The CDR3 DNA is TGTGCCAGCAGCATTCAAAGCGGGAGCGGCACAGATACGCAGTATTTT. This chain links TRBV5-6 with TRBJ2-3, with 8 bases identical to TRBD2. V gave up 4 bases and J gave up 1 base; unmatched junction bases: 8. Germline V lookup: CDR1 SGHDT, CDR2 YYEEEE. The CDR3 contains 16 residues. Complete variable domain (other parts from reference TRBV5-6 and TRBJ2-3): DAGVTQSPTHLIKTRGQQVTLRCSPKSGHDTVSWYQQALGQGPQFIFQYYEEEERQRGNFPDRFSGHQFPNYSSELNVNALLLGDSALYLCASSIQSGSGTDTQYFGPGTRLTVL.